This T cell receptor beta chain was sequenced for a study of cytomegalovirus exposure and HLA in healthy donors. Turning to the study itself: The 90 to 150 validation repertoires were produced on the same platform as the 670 or so repertoires of the first cohort. This was reported in a later analysis.

The CDR3 sequence is 19 residues long. Germline loops: CDR1 SGDLS, CDR2 YYNGEE. V was pared by 0 bases and J by 4 bases, with 17 bases of the junction left unmatched. The donors were in the approximately 130-subject validation cohort; that cohort was separate from the roughly 730-subject first cohort. Some clones are missing from TCRdb's copy, which holds only in-frame ones; the method was immunoSEQ multiplex PCR. The sample lists tens of thousands of clones, roughly 89% occurring once. The clonotype was recovered from a young woman in good health and CMV-seronegative. Sequenced sample: PBMCs. J is TRBJ2-5 and V is TRBV9, with 8 positions matching TRBD2. The CDR3 protein is CASSVGPGRASREGETQYF. The CDR3 DNA reads TGTGCCAGCAGCGTAGGCCCGGGTCGGGCCTCCCGGGAGGGAGAGACCCAGTACTTC. Filled out from reference TRBV9 and TRBJ2-5, the complete variable domain reads DSGVTQTPKHLITATGQRVTLRCSPRSGDLSVYWYQQSLDQGLQFLIQYYNGEERAKGNILERFSAQQFPDLHSELNLSSLELGDSALYFCASSVGPGRASREGETQYFGPGTRLLVL.